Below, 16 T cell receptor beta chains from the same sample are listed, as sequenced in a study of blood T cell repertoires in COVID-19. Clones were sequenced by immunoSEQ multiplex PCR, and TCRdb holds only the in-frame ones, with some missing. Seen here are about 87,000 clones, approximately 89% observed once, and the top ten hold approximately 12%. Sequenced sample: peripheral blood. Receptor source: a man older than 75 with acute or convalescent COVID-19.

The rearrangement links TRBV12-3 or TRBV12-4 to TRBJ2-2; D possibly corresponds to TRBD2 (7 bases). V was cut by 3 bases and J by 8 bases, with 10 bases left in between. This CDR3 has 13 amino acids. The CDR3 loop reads CASSLGGTGELFF. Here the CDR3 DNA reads TGTGCCAGCAGTTTGGGAGGGACAGGGGAGCTGTTTTTT.

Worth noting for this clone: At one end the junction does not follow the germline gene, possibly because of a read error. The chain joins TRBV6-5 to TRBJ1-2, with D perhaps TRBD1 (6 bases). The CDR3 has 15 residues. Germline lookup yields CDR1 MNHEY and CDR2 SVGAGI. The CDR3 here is CASRPSGQSNHGYTF. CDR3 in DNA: TGTGCCAGCAGGCCCTCTGGACAGAGTAACCATGGCTACACCTTC.

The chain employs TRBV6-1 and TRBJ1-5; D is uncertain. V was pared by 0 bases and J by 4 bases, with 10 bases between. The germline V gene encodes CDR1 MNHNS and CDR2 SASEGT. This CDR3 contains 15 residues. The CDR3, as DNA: TGTGCCAGCAGTGAAGCGTCAGCGTATAATCAGCCCCAGCATTTT. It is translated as CASSEASAYNQPQHF.

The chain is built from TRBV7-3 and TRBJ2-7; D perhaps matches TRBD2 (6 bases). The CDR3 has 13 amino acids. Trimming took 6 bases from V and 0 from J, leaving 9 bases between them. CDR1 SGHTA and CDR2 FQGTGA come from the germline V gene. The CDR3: CASSGGSSYEQYF. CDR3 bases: TGTGCCAGCAGTGGGGGGTCCTCCTACGAGCAGTACTTC.

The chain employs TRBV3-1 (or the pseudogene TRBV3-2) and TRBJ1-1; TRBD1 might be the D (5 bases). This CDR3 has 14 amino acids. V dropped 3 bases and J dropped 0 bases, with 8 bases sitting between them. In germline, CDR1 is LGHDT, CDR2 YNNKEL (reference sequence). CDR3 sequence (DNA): TGTGCCAGCAGCCAGGGCAGGGTGAACACTGAAGCTTTCTTT. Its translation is CASSQGRVNTEAFF.

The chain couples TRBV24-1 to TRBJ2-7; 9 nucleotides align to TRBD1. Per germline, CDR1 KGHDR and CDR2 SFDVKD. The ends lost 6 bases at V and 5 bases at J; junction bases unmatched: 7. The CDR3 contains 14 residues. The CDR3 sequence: CATSRGQGFNEQYF. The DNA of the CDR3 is TGTGCCACCAGTCGGGGACAGGGATTCAACGAGCAGTACTTC.

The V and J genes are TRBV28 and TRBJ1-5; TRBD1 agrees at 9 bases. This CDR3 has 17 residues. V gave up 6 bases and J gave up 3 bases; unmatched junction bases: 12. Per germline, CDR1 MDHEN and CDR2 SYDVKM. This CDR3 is CASSLGTGRLNNQPQHF. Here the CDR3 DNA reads TGTGCCAGCAGCCTGGGGACAGGGAGGTTGAACAATCAGCCCCAGCATTTT. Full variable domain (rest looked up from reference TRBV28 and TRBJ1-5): DVKVTQSSRYLVKRTGEKVFLECVQDMDHENMFWYRQDPGLGLRLIYFSYDVKMKEKGDIPEGYSVSREKKERFSLILESASTNQTSMYLCASSLGTGRLNNQPQHFGDGTRLSIL.

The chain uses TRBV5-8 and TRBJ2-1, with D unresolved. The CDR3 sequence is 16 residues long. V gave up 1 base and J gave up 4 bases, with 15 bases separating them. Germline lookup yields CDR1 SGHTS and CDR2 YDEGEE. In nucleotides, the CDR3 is TGTGCCAGCAGCTTGAAGTACGACGGAGTATACAATGAGCAGTTCTTC. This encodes CASSLKYDGVYNEQFF.

The CDR3, as DNA: TGTGCCAGCAGCCATGGACTCTTGAACACTGAAGCTTTCTTT. It codes for CASSHGLLNTEAFF. The chain is built from TRBV3-1 (or the pseudogene TRBV3-2) and TRBJ1-1; D is undetermined. V gave up 3 bases and J gave up 0 bases, with 8 bases separating them. The CDR3 is 14 amino acids. Per the germline V gene, CDR1 is LGHDT and CDR2 is YNNKEL (reference sequence).

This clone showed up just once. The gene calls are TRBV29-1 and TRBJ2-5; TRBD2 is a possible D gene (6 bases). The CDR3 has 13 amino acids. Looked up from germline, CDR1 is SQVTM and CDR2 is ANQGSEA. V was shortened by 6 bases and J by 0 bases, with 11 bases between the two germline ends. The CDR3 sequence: CSVFGGYQETQYF. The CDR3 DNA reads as TGCAGCGTGTTCGGGGGATACCAAGAGACCCAGTACTTC.

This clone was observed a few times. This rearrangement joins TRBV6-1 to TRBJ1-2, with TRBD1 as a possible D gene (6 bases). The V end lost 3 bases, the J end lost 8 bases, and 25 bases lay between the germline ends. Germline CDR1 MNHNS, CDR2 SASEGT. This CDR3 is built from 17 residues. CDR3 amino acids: CASSDPSGRHRVSGYTF. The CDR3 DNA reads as TGTGCCAGCAGTGACCCCTCCGGCCGGCACAGGGTTTCCGGCTACACCTTC.

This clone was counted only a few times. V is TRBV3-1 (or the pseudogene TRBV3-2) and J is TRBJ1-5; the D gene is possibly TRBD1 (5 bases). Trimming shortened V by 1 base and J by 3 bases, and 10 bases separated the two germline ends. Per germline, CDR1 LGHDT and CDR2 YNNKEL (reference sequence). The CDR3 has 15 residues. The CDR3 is CASSQAGGTNQPQHF. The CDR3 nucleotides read TGTGCCAGCAGCCAAGCCGGGGGGACCAATCAGCCCCAGCATTTT.

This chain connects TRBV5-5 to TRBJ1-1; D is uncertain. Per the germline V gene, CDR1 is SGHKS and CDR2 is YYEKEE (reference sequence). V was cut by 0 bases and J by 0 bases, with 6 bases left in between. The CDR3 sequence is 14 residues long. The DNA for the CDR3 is TGTGCCAGCAGCTTGGCTTCGGTGAACACTGAAGCTTTCTTT. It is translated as CASSLASVNTEAFF.

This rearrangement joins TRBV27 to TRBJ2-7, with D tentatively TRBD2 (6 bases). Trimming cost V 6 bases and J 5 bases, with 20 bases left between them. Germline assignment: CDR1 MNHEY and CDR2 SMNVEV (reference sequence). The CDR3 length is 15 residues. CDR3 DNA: TGTGCCAGCAGCCATGGGTGGGTCGGGGGTGACGAGCAGTACTTC. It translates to CASSHGWVGGDEQYF.

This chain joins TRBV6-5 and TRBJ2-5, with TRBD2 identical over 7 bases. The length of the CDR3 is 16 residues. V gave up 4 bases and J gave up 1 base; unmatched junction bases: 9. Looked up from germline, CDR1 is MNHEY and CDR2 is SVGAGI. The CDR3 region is CASSFSTGTTQETQYF. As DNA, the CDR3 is TGTGCCAGCAGTTTCTCAACCGGGACTACCCAAGAGACCCAGTACTTC.

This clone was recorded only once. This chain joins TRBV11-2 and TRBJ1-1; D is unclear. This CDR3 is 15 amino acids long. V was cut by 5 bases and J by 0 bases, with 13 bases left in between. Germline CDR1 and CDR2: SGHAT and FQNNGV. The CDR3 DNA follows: TGTGCCAGCAGCCCCGACGTGAGGATGAACACTGAAGCTTTCTTT. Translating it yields CASSPDVRMNTEAFF. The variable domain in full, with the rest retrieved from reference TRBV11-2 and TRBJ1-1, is EAGVAQSPRYKIIEKRQSVAFWCNPISGHATLYWYQQILGQGPKLLIQFQNNGVVDDSQLPKDRFSAERLKGVDSTLKIQPAKLEDSAVYLCASSPDVRMNTEAFFGQGTRLTVV.